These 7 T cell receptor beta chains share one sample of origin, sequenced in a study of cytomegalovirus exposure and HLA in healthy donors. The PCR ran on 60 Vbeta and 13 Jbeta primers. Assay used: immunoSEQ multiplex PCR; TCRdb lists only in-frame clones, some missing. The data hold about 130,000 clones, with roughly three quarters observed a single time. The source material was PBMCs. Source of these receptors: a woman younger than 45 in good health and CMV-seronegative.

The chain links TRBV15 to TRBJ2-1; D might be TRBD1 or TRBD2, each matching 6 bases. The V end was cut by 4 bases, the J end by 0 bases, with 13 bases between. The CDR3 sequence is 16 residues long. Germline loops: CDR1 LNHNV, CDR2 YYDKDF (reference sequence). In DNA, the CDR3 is TGTGCCACCAGCACAGAGGGGGGTTTCTCCTACAATGAGCAGTTCTTC. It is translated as CATSTEGGFSYNEQFF.

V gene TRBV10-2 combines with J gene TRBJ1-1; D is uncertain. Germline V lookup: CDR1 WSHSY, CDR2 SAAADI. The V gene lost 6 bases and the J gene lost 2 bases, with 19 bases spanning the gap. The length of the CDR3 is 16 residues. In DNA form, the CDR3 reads TGCGCCAGCAGACCGGGAATCCCATTCTTAAACACTGAAGCTTTCTTT. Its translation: CASRPGIPFLNTEAFF.

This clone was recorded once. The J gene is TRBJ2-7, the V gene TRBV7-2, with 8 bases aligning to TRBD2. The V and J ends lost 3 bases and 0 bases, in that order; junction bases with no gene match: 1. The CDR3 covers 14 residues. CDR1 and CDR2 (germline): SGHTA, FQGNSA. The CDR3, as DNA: TGTGCCAGCAGCTTTAGCGGGATCTCCTACGAGCAGTACTTC. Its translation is CASSFSGISYEQYF.

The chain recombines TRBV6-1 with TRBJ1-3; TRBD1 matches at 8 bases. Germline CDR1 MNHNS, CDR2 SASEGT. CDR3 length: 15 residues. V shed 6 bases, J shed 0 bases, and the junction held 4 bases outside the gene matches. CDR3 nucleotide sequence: TGTGCCAGCAGGGGACAGGCCCTCTCTGGAAACACCATATATTTT. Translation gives CASRGQALSGNTIYF.

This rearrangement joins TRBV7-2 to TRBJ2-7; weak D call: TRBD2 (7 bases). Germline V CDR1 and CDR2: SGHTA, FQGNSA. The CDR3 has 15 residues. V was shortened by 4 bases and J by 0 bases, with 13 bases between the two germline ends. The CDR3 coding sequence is TGTGCCAGCAGCTGGGGCGGGGGCCCCTCCTACGAGCAGTACTTC. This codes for CASSWGGGPSYEQYF.

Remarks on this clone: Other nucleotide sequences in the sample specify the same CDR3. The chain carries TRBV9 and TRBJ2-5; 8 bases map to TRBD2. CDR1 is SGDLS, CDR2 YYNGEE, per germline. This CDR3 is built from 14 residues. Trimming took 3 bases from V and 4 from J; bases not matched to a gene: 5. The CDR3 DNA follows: TGTGCCAGCAGCGCCCCCGGGGGGGCAGAGACCCAGTACTTC. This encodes CASSAPGGAETQYF.

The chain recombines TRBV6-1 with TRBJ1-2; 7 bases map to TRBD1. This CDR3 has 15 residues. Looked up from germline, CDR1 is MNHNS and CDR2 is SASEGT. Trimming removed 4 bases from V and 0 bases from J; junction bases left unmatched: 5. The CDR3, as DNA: TGTGCCAGCAGTGTCTGGGACAGACCTAACTATGGCTACACCTTC. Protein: CASSVWDRPNYGYTF.